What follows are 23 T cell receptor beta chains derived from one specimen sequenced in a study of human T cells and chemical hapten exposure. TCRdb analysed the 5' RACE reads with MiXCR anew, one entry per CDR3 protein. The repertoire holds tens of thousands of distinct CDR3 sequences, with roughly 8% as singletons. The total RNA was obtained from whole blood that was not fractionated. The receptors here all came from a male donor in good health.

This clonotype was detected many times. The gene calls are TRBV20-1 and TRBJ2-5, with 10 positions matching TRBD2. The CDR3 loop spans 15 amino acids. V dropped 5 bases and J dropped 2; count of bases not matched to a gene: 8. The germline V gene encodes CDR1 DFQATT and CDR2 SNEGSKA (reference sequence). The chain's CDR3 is CSARGLAAYQETQYF. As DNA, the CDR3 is TGCAGTGCTCGAGGACTAGCGGCCTATCAAGAGACCCAGTACTTC.

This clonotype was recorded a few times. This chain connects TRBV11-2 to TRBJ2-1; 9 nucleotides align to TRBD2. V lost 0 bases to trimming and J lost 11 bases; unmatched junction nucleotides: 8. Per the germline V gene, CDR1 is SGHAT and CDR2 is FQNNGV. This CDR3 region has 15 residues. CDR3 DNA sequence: TGTGCCAGCAGCTTAGATAAGCAGGCTAGCGGGAAGCAGTTCTTC. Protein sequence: CASSLDKQASGKQFF.

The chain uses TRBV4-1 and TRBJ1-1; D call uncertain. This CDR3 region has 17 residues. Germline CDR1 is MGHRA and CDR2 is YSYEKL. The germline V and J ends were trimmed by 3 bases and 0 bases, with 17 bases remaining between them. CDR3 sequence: CASSQAAGDYMNTEAFF. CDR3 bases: TGCGCCAGCAGCCAGGCAGCGGGTGACTACATGAACACTGAAGCTTTCTTT.

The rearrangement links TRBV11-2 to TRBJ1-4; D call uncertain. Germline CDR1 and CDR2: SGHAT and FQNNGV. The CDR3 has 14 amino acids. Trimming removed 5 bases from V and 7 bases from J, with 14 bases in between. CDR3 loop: CASSPGEVGEKLFF. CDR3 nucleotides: TGTGCCAGCAGCCCCGGGGAGGTTGGTGAAAAACTGTTTTTT.

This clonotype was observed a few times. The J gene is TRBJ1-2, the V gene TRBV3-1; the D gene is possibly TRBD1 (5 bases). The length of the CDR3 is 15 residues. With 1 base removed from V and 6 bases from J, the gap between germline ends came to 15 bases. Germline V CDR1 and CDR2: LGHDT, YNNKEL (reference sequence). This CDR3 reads CASSQGGGVAHGYTF. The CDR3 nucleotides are TGTGCCAGCAGCCAAGGTGGGGGGGTTGCTCATGGCTACACCTTC.

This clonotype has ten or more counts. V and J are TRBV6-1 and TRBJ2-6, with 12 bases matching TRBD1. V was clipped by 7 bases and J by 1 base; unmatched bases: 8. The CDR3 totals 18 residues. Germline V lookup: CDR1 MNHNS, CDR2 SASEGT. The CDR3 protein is CASTTGTGGGSGANVLTF. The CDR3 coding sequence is TGTGCCAGCACCACCGGGACAGGGGGCGGTTCTGGGGCCAACGTCCTGACTTTC.

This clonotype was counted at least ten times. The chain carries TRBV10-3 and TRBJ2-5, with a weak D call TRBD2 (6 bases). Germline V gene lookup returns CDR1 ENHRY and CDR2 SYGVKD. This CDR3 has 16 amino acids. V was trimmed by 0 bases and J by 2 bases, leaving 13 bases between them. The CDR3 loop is CAISESVGGPQETQYF. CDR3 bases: TGTGCCATCAGTGAGTCGGTCGGGGGACCTCAAGAGACCCAGTACTTC.

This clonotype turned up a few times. The CDR3 sequence is CSASRQGIEAFF. As DNA, the CDR3 is TGCAGTGCTAGCCGGCAGGGGATTGAAGCTTTCTTT. The J gene is TRBJ1-1, the V gene TRBV20-1; D possibly corresponds to TRBD1 (6 bases). The CDR3 is 12 amino acids. Deletions cut 3 bases from V and 7 bases from J, with 12 bases between. Germline CDR1 DFQATT, CDR2 SNEGSKA (reference sequence).

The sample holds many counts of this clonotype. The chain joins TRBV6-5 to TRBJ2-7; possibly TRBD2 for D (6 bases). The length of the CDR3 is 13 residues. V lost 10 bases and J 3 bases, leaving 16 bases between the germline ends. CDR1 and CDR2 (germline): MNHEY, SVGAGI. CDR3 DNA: TGTGCCATAGCACGCGGGAACCTCTACGAGCAGTACTTC. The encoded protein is CAIARGNLYEQYF.

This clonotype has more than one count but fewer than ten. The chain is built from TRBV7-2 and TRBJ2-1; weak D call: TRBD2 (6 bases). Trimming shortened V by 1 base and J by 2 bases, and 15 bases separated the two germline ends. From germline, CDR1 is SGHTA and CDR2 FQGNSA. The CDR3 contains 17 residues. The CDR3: CASSLGGGTLPYNEQFF. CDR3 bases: TGTGCCAGCAGCTTAGGAGGCGGGACCCTACCCTACAATGAGCAGTTCTTC.

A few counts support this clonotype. CDR3 sequence: CASSPRTGLGINIQYF. The CDR3 nucleotides are TGTGCCAGCAGCCCGCGGACAGGGCTGGGGATAAACATTCAGTACTTC. This chain joins TRBV7-2 and TRBJ2-4, with 8 positions matching TRBD1. The CDR3 extends over 16 amino acids. After removal of 5 bases from V and 6 bases from J, the junction contained 12 bases not matched to a gene. CDR1 is SGHTA, CDR2 FQGNSA, per germline.

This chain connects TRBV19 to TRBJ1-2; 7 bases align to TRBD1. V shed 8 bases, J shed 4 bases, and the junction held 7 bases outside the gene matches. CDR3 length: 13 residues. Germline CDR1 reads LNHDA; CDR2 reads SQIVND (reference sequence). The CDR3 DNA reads TGTGCCAGTCAACAGGGACAGACCTATGGCTACACCTTC. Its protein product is CASQQGQTYGYTF.

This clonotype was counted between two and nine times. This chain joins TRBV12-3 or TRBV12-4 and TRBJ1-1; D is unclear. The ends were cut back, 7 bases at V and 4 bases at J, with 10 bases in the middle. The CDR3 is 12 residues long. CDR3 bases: TGTGCCAGCATCGTTGTCGGCACTGAAGCTTTCTTT. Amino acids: CASIVVGTEAFF.

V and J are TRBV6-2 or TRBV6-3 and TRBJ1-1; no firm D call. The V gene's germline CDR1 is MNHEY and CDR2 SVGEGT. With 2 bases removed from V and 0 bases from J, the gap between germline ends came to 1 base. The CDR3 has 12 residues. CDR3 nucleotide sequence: TGTGCCAGCAGTTACGTGAACACTGAAGCTTTCTTT. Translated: CASSYVNTEAFF.

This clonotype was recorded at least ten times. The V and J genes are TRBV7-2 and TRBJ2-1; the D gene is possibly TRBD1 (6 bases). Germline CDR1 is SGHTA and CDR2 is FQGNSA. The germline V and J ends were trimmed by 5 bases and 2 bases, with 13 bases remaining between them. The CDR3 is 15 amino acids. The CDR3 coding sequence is TGTGCCAGCAGCACGCCAGGGGCAACCTACAATGAGCAGTTCTTC. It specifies CASSTPGATYNEQFF.

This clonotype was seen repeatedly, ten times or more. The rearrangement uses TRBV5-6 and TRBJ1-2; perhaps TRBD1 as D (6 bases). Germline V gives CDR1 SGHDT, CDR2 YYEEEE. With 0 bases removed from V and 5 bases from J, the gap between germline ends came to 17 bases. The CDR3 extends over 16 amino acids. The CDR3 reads CASSLEAGAGLYGYTF. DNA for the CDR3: TGTGCCAGCAGCTTGGAAGCAGGGGCCGGTTTGTATGGCTACACCTTC.

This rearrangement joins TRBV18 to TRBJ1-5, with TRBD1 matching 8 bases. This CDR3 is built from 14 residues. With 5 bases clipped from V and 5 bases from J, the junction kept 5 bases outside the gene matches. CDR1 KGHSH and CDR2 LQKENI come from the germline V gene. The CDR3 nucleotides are TGTGCCAGCTCAGGGACAGGTTCAGATCAGCCCCAGCATTTT. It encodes CASSGTGSDQPQHF.

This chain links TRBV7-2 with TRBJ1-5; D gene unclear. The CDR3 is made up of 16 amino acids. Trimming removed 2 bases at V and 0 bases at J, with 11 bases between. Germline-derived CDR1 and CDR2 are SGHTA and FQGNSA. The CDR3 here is CASSLRAEYSNQPQHF. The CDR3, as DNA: TGTGCCAGCAGCTTACGGGCAGAATATAGCAATCAGCCCCAGCATTTT.

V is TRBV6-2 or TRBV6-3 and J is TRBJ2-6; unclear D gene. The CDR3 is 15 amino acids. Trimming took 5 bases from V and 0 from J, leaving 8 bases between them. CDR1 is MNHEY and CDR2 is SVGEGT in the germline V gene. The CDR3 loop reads CASSPTNSGANVLTF. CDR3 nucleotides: TGTGCCAGCAGTCCGACCAACTCTGGGGCCAACGTCCTGACTTTC.

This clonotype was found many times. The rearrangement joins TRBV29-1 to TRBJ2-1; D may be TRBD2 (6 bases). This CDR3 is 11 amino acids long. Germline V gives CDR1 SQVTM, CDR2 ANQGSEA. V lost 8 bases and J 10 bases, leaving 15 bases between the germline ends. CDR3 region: CSLTGVGEQFF. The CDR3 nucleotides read TGCAGCCTTACGGGGGTAGGAGAGCAGTTCTTC.

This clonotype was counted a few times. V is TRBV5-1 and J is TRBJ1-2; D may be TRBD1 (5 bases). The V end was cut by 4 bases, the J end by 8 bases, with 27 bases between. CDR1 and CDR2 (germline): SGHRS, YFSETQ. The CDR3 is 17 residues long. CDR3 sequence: CASSTGPGILLRGGYTF. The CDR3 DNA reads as TGCGCCAGCAGCACCGGGCCAGGGATTCTTTTACGCGGAGGCTACACCTTC.

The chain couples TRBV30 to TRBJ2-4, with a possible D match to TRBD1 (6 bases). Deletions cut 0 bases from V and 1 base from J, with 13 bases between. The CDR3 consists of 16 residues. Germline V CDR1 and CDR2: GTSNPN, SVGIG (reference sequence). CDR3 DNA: TGTGCCTGGAGTGTACTGGGGGCAGGGGCCAAAAACATTCAGTACTTC. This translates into CAWSVLGAGAKNIQYF.

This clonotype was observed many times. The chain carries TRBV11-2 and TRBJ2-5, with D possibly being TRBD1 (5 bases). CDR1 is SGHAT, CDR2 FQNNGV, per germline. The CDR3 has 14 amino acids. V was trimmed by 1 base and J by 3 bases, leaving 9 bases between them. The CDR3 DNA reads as TGTGCCAGCAGCTTAGGGTCAGGGAAAGAGACCCAGTACTTC. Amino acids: CASSLGSGKETQYF.